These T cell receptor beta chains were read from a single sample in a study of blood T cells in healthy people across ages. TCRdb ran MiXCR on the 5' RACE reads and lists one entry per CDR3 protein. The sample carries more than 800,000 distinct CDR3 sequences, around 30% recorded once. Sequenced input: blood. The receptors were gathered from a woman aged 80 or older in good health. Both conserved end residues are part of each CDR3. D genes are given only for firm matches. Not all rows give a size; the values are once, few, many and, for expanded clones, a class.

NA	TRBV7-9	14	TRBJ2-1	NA	TGTGCCAGCAACCGCCTCACTGGGGCGCGGCGGTGGTTCTTC	CASNRLTGARRWFF
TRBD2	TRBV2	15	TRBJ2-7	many	TGTGCCAGCAGTTCCGCTAGCGGGGTATCCTACGAGCAGTACTTC	CASSSASGVSYEQYF
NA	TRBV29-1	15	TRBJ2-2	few	TGCAGGACCCCCCATGAGGACTGGACCACCGGGGAGCTGTTTTTT	CRTPHEDWTTGELFF
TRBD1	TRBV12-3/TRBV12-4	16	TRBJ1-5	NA	TGTGCCGGCAGTATATCACAGGGGTCCGGCAATCAGCCCCAGCATTTT	CAGSISQGSGNQPQHF
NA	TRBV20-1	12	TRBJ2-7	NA	TGCAGTGCAAGGGGCCAGTGGTACGAGCAGTACTTC	CSARGQWYEQYF
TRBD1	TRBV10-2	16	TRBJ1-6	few	TGCGCCAGCAGAGACCGGGACAGGGGGCAGTTTTCACCCCTCCACTTT	CASRDRDRGQFSPLHF
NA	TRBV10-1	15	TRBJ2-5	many	TGCGCCAGCAGTGATTCTAGGGCCCTGAAAGAGACCCAGTACTTC	CASSDSRALKETQYF
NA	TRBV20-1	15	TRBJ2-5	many	TGCAGTGCTAGTCGACCGACAGGGAGGCAAGAGACCCAGTACTTC	CSASRPTGRQETQYF
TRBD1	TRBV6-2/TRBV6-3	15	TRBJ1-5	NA	TGTGCCAGCAGCTCCATGGGACAGCGAGGAGAGCCCCAGCATTTT	CASSSMGQRGEPQHF
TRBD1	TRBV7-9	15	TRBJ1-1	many	TGTGCCAGCAGCGGGTGGACAGGGACGAACACTGAAGCTTTCTTT	CASSGWTGTNTEAFF
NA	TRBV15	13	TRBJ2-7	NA	TGTGCCACCAGCAGAGATAGTTTCTACGAGCAGTACTTC	CATSRDSFYEQYF
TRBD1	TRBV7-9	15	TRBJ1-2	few	TGTGCCAGCAGCCCTAGGACAGGGAGGCCTGGTGGCTACACCTTC	CASSPRTGRPGGYTF
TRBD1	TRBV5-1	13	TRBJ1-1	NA	TGCGCCAGCAGCTCCAGGGACAGGGGGCAGGCTTTCTTT	CASSSRDRGQAFF
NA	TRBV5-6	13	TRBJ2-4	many	TGTGCCAGCAGCTTGGCCGGGGCGAACATTCAGTACTTC	CASSLAGANIQYF
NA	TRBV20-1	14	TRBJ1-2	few	TGCAGTGCTAGAGATGGTGACAGTAACTATGACTACACCTTC	CSARDGDSNYDYTF
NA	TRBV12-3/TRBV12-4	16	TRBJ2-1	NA	TGTGCCAGCAGCTTTCCCCTGGGCGGGGGCTCGGGTGAGCAGTTCTTC	CASSFPLGGGSGEQFF
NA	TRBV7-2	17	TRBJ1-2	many	TGTGCCAGCAGGGGACCGATGAGTTTACCTCCTAACTATGGCTACACCTTC	CASRGPMSLPPNYGYTF
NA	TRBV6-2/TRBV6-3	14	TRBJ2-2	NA	TGTGCCAGCAGCCCGGTTGCTGGCACCGGGGAGCTGTTTTTT	CASSPVAGTGELFF
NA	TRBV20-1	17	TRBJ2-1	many	TGCAGTGCTAGGCCCGCTCGCAGGGGGGGCGATAATGGTGAGCAGTTCTTC	CSARPARRGGDNGEQFF
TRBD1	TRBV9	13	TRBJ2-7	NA	TGTGCCAGCAGCGAGACAGGGACCTACGGGCAGTACTTC	CASSETGTYGQYF
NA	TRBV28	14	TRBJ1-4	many	TGTGCCAGCGGCACACAGGGTAGGGGGGAAAAACTGTTTTTT	CASGTQGRGEKLFF
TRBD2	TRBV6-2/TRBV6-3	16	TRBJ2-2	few	TGTGCCAGCAGGGCTAGCGGGGGTCGGAACACCGGGGAGCTGTTTTTT	CASRASGGRNTGELFF
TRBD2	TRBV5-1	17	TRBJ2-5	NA	TGCGCCAGCAGCTTGCCGGCTAGCGGGGGGTTAAAAGAGACCCAGTACTTC	CASSLPASGGLKETQYF
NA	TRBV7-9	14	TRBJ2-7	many	TGTGCCAGCAGCTTTGGGGACGGAGCCTACGAGCAGTACTTC	CASSFGDGAYEQYF
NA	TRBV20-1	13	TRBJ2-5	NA	TGCAGTGCTAGAGATCCGTGGTCGGAGACCCAGTACTTC	CSARDPWSETQYF
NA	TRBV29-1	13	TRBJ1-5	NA	TGCAGCGTTAGGGAAACTAGCAATCGGCCCCAGCATTTT	CSVRETSNRPQHF
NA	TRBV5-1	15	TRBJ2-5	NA	TGCGCCAGCAGCCAGGCGGTCAGGATCCAAGAGACCCAGTACTTC	CASSQAVRIQETQYF
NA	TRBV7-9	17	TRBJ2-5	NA	TGTGCCAGCACCTCAATTGGTAATAGCGGCCTCCAAGAGACCCAGTACTTC	CASTSIGNSGLQETQYF
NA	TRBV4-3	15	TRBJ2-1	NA	TGCGCCAGCAGTCCAAGGACCGGGGCTAGAGATGAGCAGTTCTTC	CASSPRTGARDEQFF
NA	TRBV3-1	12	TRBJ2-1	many	TGTGCCAGCAGCCACCTGGGAGCGTGGCAGTTCTTC	CASSHLGAWQFF
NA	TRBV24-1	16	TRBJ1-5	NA	TGTGCCACCAGTGATTCGCAGGGGTATAGCAATCAGCCCCAGCATTTT	CATSDSQGYSNQPQHF
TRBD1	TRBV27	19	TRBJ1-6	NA	TGTGCCAGCAGTGGGACAGGCTGGTTTGACCTCTCCTATAATTCACCCCTCCACTTT	CASSGTGWFDLSYNSPLHF
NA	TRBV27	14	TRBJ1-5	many	TGTGCCAGCAGTTTACTCGGGGGCGGTCAGCCCCAGCATTTT	CASSLLGGGQPQHF